This TCR beta chain emerged from a study of cytomegalovirus exposure and HLA in healthy donors. Study conclusions and caveats: Clonal expansion was found to be greater in HLA-associated TCR beta chains than in equally common others in a later analysis. Donors belonging to an Asian-associated ancestry cluster reportedly showed fewer N-insertions in productive TCRs than the approximately 680-donor mean, according to what a later analysis found. A few of the chains that were CMV-associated were confirmed in vitro to be specific for CMV antigens. Overall, roughly 170 TCR beta chains were annotated as cytomegalovirus-associated.

The study ran its PCR with 60 Vbeta and 13 Jbeta primers. This table comes from immunoSEQ multiplex PCR, and its TCRdb copy is limited to in-frame clones, with some not included. The sample contains fewer than 250,000 clones, around 79% of which appear only once. Germline values: CDR1 SGHTA, CDR2 FQGNSA. There are 13 residues in the CDR3. J was trimmed by 9 bases and V by 5 bases; bases with no gene match: 5. A remark on this clone: As yet, its antigen is unknown.

The sequence was obtained from a male donor in good health and CMV-seronegative. Sequencing was done on a sample of PBMCs. The rearrangement links TRBV7-2 to TRBJ2-1, with TRBD1 matching over 9 bases. The CDR3, as DNA: TGTGCCAGCAGCCCCCCGGACAGGGGTGAGCAGTTCTTC. Its protein is CASSPPDRGEQFF.